Each of the 32 T cell receptor beta chains below was sequenced from the same sample in a study of blood T cell repertoires in COVID-19. Assay used: immunoSEQ multiplex PCR; TCRdb lists only in-frame clones, some missing. The data show 200,000 to 300,000 clones, roughly 81% seen once. The sequencing input was peripheral blood. Every receptor here comes from a middle-aged man with acute or convalescent COVID-19.

V is TRBV7-9 and J is TRBJ2-7; 7 positions match TRBD2. The CDR3 has 16 amino acids. V trimming: 5 bases; J trimming: 4 bases; junction bases outside the gene matches: 14. CDR1 is SEHNR and CDR2 is FQNEAQ in the germline V gene (reference sequence). The CDR3 nucleotides read TGTGCCAGCAGCCCCATCGCGGCAGCGGGAATATACGAGCAGTACTTC. Its protein is CASSPIAAAGIYEQYF.

The chain uses TRBV5-1 and TRBJ2-2; weak D call: TRBD1 (6 bases). CDR1 is SGHRS and CDR2 is YFSETQ in the germline V gene. The V end was cut by 0 bases, the J end by 7 bases, with 13 bases between. The CDR3 covers 15 residues. The CDR3 region has the DNA TGCGCCAGCAGCTTGGTCGCAGGGGCCATCGGGGAGCTGTTTTTT. It yields the protein CASSLVAGAIGELFF.

V is TRBV3-1 (or the pseudogene TRBV3-2) and J is TRBJ2-1; 7 bases agree with TRBD2. CDR1 is LGHDT, CDR2 YNNKEL, per germline (reference sequence). This CDR3 is built from 14 residues. V lost 4 bases, J lost 6 bases, and 6 bases stayed unmatched. CDR3 coding DNA: TGTGCCAGCAGCCTCAGACTAGCCAGCAATGAGCAGTTCTTC. Translating it yields CASSLRLASNEQFF.

The chain recombines TRBV7-3 with TRBJ2-2; D might be TRBD2 (5 bases). The CDR3 covers 15 residues. Per germline, CDR1 SGHTA and CDR2 FQGTGA. Between the trimmed V and J ends, which lost 3 bases and 5 bases, there was a span of 13 bases. The CDR3 region is CASSLVGELTGELFF. The CDR3 nucleotides are TGTGCCAGCAGCTTGGTCGGGGAACTTACCGGGGAGCTGTTTTTT.

The rearrangement links TRBV5-6 to TRBJ1-1; D unresolved. The CDR3 is made up of 13 amino acids. Germline V gene data show CDR1 as SGHDT and CDR2 as YYEEEE. V was shortened by 1 base and J by 6 bases, with 10 bases between the two germline ends. The CDR3 DNA reads as TGTGCCAGCAGCTTGACCGGGAGCCCTGAAGCTTTCTTT. This encodes CASSLTGSPEAFF.

The CDR3 protein is CASIFLGQGVAEAFF. CDR3 nucleotides: TGTGCCAGCATTTTTCTCGGACAGGGGGTTGCTGAAGCTTTCTTT. The chain has TRBV6-5 and TRBJ1-1; the match to TRBD1 covers 10 bases. Germline CDR1 and CDR2: MNHEY and SVGAGI. This CDR3 has 15 residues. J was trimmed by 6 bases and V by 7 bases; bases with no gene match: 11.

This chain joins TRBV28 and TRBJ2-1; D might be TRBD2 (5 bases). This CDR3 contains 11 residues. The germline V gene encodes CDR1 MDHEN and CDR2 SYDVKM. Deletions cut 5 bases from V and 9 bases from J, with 8 bases between. CDR3 residues: CASSPGFEQFF. As DNA, the CDR3 is TGTGCCAGCAGTCCGGGGTTTGAGCAGTTCTTC.

This sequence joins TRBV5-1 and TRBJ2-2, with 7 positions matching TRBD2. This CDR3 spans 16 amino acids. V dropped 4 bases and J dropped 2; count of bases not matched to a gene: 8. Germline values: CDR1 SGHRS, CDR2 YFSETQ. The CDR3 sequence: CASSAQRGSNTGELFF. For the CDR3, the DNA is TGCGCCAGCAGCGCTCAGCGGGGCTCAAACACCGGGGAGCTGTTTTTT.

The chain employs TRBV7-9 and TRBJ2-3, with 9 bases aligning to TRBD1. CDR3 length: 14 residues. Germline V gives CDR1 SEHNR, CDR2 FQNEAQ (reference sequence). V dropped 5 bases and J dropped 3; count of bases not matched to a gene: 3. This CDR3 is CASSPGQGTDTQYF. The CDR3 coding sequence is TGTGCCAGCAGCCCCGGACAGGGGACAGATACGCAGTATTTT. Supplemented by reference TRBV7-9 and TRBJ2-3, the full variable domain reads DTGVSQNPRHKITKRGQNVTFRCDPISEHNRLYWYRQTLGQGPEFLTYFQNEAQLEKSRLLSDRFSAERPKGSFSTLEIQRTEQGDSAMYLCASSPGQGTDTQYFGPGTRLTVL.

The chain uses TRBV5-4 and TRBJ2-1, with TRBD1 identical over 8 bases. The germline V gene has CDR1 SGHNT and CDR2 YYREEE (reference sequence). The junction had 7 bases not matched to a gene; V was cut back by 3 bases and J by 5 bases. The CDR3 covers 15 residues. The CDR3 here is CASSSLTGAHNEQFF. For the CDR3, the DNA is TGTGCCAGCAGCTCCTTGACAGGGGCCCACAATGAGCAGTTCTTC.

The V call is TRBV10-3, the J call TRBJ2-5; D is perhaps TRBD2 (6 bases). Looked up from germline, CDR1 is ENHRY and CDR2 is SYGVKD. V shed 4 bases and J shed 4 bases, with 10 bases lying between them. The CDR3 is 13 amino acids. The DNA of the CDR3 is TGTGCCATCAGTGGTATAGCGGTAGAGACCCAGTACTTC. Translation: CAISGIAVETQYF.

The chain uses TRBV10-1 and TRBJ1-4, with D possibly matching TRBD1 (5 bases). Germline V gives CDR1 WNHNN, CDR2 SYGVQD (reference sequence). The CDR3 is made up of 13 amino acids. With 5 bases removed from V and 6 bases from J, the gap between germline ends came to 10 bases. Here the CDR3 reads CASSRGRDEKLFF. CDR3 sequence (DNA): TGCGCCAGCAGTCGGGGGAGAGATGAAAAACTGTTTTTT.

The count of this clone is one. The chain uses TRBV2 and TRBJ2-2; no reliable D call. The CDR3 totals 15 residues. The germline V gene encodes CDR1 SNHLY and CDR2 FYNNEI. V shed 5 bases and J shed 2 bases, with 12 bases lying between them. The DNA of the CDR3 is TGTGCCAGCAGTTTGAGGCTACCAAACACCGGGGAGCTGTTTTTT. It translates to CASSLRLPNTGELFF.

This clone is a singleton in its sample. The rearrangement uses TRBV18 and TRBJ1-5, with a tentative D call TRBD1 (6 bases). CDR1 and CDR2 (germline): KGHSH, LQKENI. V lost 3 bases to trimming and J lost 7 bases, with 13 bases between them. CDR3 length equals 14 residues. CDR3 sequence reads: CASSPGQSKQPQHF. DNA of the CDR3: TGTGCCAGCTCACCCGGACAGTCGAAACAGCCCCAGCATTTT.

The CDR3 is CASIFRRAEAFF. The CDR3, as DNA: TGTGCCAGCATCTTCCGACGGGCTGAAGCTTTCTTT. This chain connects TRBV2 to TRBJ1-1; D is undetermined. V gave up 7 bases and J gave up 6 bases, with 12 bases separating them. The CDR3 is made up of 12 amino acids. Germline V lookup: CDR1 SNHLY, CDR2 FYNNEI.

The chain has TRBV5-4 and TRBJ2-3; 8 nucleotides agree with TRBD2. The CDR3 extends over 14 amino acids. The germline CDR1 and CDR2 sequences are SGHNT and YYREEE (reference sequence). V shed 2 bases and J 2 bases; nucleotides not matched to a gene: 1. The DNA of the CDR3 is TGTGCCAGCAGCTTCGGGGGGGTCACAGATACGCAGTATTTT. This gives the protein CASSFGGVTDTQYF.

This clone is a singleton in its sample. The genes are TRBV6-5 and TRBJ1-5, with a weak D call TRBD1 (5 bases). V lost 10 bases and J lost 4, with 14 bases in between. Germline assignment: CDR1 MNHEY and CDR2 SVGAGI. The CDR3 is made up of 13 amino acids. The CDR3 DNA reads as TGTGCCACTTTTCGCGGGGGGAATCAGCCCCAGCATTTT. Protein sequence: CATFRGGNQPQHF.

The chain links TRBV7-9 to TRBJ1-2, with unresolved D. This CDR3 region has 15 residues. Germline V CDR1 and CDR2: SEHNR, FQNEAQ (reference sequence). Trimming removed 3 bases from V and 3 bases from J, with 14 bases in between. The CDR3 loop is CASSLGSSGYYGYTF. CDR3 nucleotides: TGTGCCAGCAGCTTGGGATCCTCGGGGTACTATGGCTACACCTTC.

A few counts support this clone. The V gene is TRBV9, the J gene TRBJ1-4; maybe TRBD1 (5 bases). Germline CDR1 SGDLS, CDR2 YYNGEE. This CDR3 spans 15 amino acids. The V and J ends lost 2 bases and 7 bases respectively, with 15 bases between them. CDR3 nucleotide sequence: TGTGCCAGCAGCGTCGGCAGGGCTTTCGGTGAAAAACTGTTTTTT. It codes for CASSVGRAFGEKLFF.

The CDR3 DNA sequence: TGTGCCAGTAGTATAGCGGCGCGGGAGGGCGATGAGCAGTTCTTC. Its protein is CASSIAAREGDEQFF. V gene TRBV19 combines with J gene TRBJ2-1, with 9 nucleotides matching TRBD2. Per the germline V gene, CDR1 is LNHDA and CDR2 is SQIVND (reference sequence). There are 15 residues in the CDR3. The V segment lost 1 base and the J segment 8 bases; nucleotides outside the gene matches: 6. Full variable domain (remainder filled in from reference TRBV19 and TRBJ2-1): DGGITQSPKYLFRKEGQNVTLSCEQNLNHDAMYWYRQDPGQGLRLIYYSQIVNDFQKGDIAEGYSVSREKKESFPLTVTSAQKNPTAFYLCASSIAAREGDEQFFGPGTRLTVL.

As for this clone: Additional DNA sequences in this sample encode the identical CDR3. J is TRBJ2-3 and V is TRBV5-4, with 7 bases identical to TRBD1. This CDR3 has 16 residues. V was clipped by 1 base and J by 3 bases; unmatched bases: 8. The germline V gene encodes CDR1 SGHNT and CDR2 YYREEE (reference sequence). The CDR3 loop reads CASSLRTGGSTDTQYF. The CDR3 DNA is TGTGCCAGCAGCTTGAGGACAGGTGGGAGTACAGATACGCAGTATTTT.

The chain carries TRBV4-1 and TRBJ2-7; 12 bases agree with TRBD1. The CDR3 consists of 16 residues. Germline V gives CDR1 MGHRA, CDR2 YSYEKL. Losses at the gene ends were 1 base for V and 6 bases for J; bases not matched to a gene: 7. In DNA form, the CDR3 reads TGCGCCAGCAGCCAAGGTTTTGGGACAGGGGGCCGCGAGCAGTACTTC. This sequence encodes CASSQGFGTGGREQYF.

The genes are TRBV6-5 and TRBJ1-4; D gene unclear. V dropped 6 bases and J dropped 0 bases, with 5 bases sitting between them. This CDR3 has 13 residues. Looked up from germline, CDR1 is MNHEY and CDR2 is SVGAGI. CDR3 sequence: CASRAATNEKLFF. CDR3 nucleotides: TGTGCCAGCAGGGCTGCAACTAATGAAAAACTGTTTTTT.

The V call is TRBV5-1, the J call TRBJ2-7; 10 positions agree with TRBD1. V was clipped by 6 bases and J by 6 bases; unmatched bases: 6. This CDR3 has 13 amino acids. Germline loops: CDR1 SGHRS, CDR2 YFSETQ. In DNA, the CDR3 is TGCGCCAGCAAGGGACAGGGGTTATTCGAGCAGTACTTC. This codes for CASKGQGLFEQYF.

The chain combines TRBV5-4 with TRBJ1-6; 9 bases match TRBD1. Germline lookup yields CDR1 SGHNT and CDR2 YYREEE (reference sequence). V dropped 0 bases and J dropped 6; count of bases not matched to a gene: 1. The CDR3 length is 15 residues. CDR3 nucleotides: TGTGCCAGCAGCTTGGCGGGACAGGGTAATTCACCCCTCCACTTT. This encodes CASSLAGQGNSPLHF. Full variable domain (remainder filled in from reference TRBV5-4 and TRBJ1-6): ETGVTQSPTHLIKTRGQQVTLRCSSQSGHNTVSWYQQALGQGPQFIFQYYREEENGRGNFPPRFSGLQFPNYSSELNVNALELDDSALYLCASSLAGQGNSPLHFGNGTRLTVT.

This rearrangement joins TRBV10-1 to TRBJ1-1, with TRBD1 as a possible D gene (5 bases). CDR1 and CDR2 from the germline V gene are WNHNN and SYGVQD (reference sequence). Deletions cut 4 bases from V and 4 bases from J, with 10 bases between. The CDR3 consists of 13 residues. In DNA, the CDR3 is TGCGCCAGCAGTGGGACACTCGGCACTGAAGCTTTCTTT. This sequence encodes CASSGTLGTEAFF.

This clone has only one observation. The rearrangement joins TRBV11-3 to TRBJ1-2, with TRBD1 matching over 8 bases. The CDR3 loop spans 14 amino acids. Germline assignment: CDR1 SGHNT and CDR2 YENEEA. V trimming: 4 bases; J trimming: 6 bases; junction bases outside the gene matches: 7. CDR3 sequence (DNA): TGTGCCAGCAGCTGTGACAGGGGTCCAAATGGCTACACCTTC. As protein: CASSCDRGPNGYTF. Together with reference TRBV11-3 and TRBJ1-2, the CDR3 gives the full variable domain: EAGVVQSPRYKIIEKKQPVAFWCNPISGHNTLYWYLQNLGQGPELLIRYENEEAVDDSQLPKDRFSAERLKGVDSTLKIQPAELGDSAVYLCASSCDRGPNGYTFGSGTRLTVV.

The chain has TRBV5-1 and TRBJ2-3; TRBD1 matches at 7 bases. The CDR3 covers 16 residues. V was pared by 4 bases and J by 4 bases, with 12 bases of the junction left unmatched. Germline V gives CDR1 SGHRS, CDR2 YFSETQ. The CDR3 region has the DNA TGCGCCAGCAGCACCCTCGACAGGGCCACAGCAGATACGCAGTATTTT. Translation: CASSTLDRATADTQYF.

V gene TRBV4-2 combines with J gene TRBJ2-2; 8 bases align to TRBD2. This CDR3 has 18 residues. Trimming removed 1 base from V and 1 base from J; junction bases left unmatched: 8. Germline loops: CDR1 LGHNA, CDR2 YNFKEQ. CDR3 region: CASSQGTVAGMNTGELFF. CDR3 bases: TGTGCCAGCAGCCAAGGGACCGTAGCGGGGATGAACACCGGGGAGCTGTTTTTT.

The table lists this clone with a few counts. The chain couples TRBV10-2 to TRBJ2-2, with 11 nucleotides matching TRBD2. The ends lost 7 bases at V and 4 bases at J; junction bases unmatched: 5. Germline CDR1 reads WSHSY; CDR2 reads SAAADI. CDR3 length: 15 residues. The CDR3 DNA reads TGCGCCAGCAAACTAGCGGGAGTCCCCACCGGGGAGCTGTTTTTT. Amino acid sequence: CASKLAGVPTGELFF.

This clone is a singleton in its sample. This same CDR3 is encoded by further DNA sequences in the sample. This rearrangement joins TRBV4-1 to TRBJ2-5, with D uncertain. Between the trimmed V and J ends, which lost 1 base and 3 bases, there was a span of 9 bases. The CDR3 runs to 14 residues. Germline lookup yields CDR1 MGHRA and CDR2 YSYEKL. The CDR3: CASSQGAKKETQYF. Written as DNA, the CDR3 is TGCGCCAGCAGCCAAGGGGCTAAGAAAGAGACCCAGTACTTC.

The V call is TRBV2, the J call TRBJ2-7; 9 nucleotides match TRBD1. CDR1 SNHLY and CDR2 FYNNEI come from the germline V gene. This CDR3 has 14 amino acids. With 2 bases clipped from V and 4 bases from J, the junction kept 3 bases outside the gene matches. CDR3 nucleotides: TGTGCCAGCAGTGAAAGGGACAGGGTGTACGAGCAGTACTTC. It is translated as CASSERDRVYEQYF.